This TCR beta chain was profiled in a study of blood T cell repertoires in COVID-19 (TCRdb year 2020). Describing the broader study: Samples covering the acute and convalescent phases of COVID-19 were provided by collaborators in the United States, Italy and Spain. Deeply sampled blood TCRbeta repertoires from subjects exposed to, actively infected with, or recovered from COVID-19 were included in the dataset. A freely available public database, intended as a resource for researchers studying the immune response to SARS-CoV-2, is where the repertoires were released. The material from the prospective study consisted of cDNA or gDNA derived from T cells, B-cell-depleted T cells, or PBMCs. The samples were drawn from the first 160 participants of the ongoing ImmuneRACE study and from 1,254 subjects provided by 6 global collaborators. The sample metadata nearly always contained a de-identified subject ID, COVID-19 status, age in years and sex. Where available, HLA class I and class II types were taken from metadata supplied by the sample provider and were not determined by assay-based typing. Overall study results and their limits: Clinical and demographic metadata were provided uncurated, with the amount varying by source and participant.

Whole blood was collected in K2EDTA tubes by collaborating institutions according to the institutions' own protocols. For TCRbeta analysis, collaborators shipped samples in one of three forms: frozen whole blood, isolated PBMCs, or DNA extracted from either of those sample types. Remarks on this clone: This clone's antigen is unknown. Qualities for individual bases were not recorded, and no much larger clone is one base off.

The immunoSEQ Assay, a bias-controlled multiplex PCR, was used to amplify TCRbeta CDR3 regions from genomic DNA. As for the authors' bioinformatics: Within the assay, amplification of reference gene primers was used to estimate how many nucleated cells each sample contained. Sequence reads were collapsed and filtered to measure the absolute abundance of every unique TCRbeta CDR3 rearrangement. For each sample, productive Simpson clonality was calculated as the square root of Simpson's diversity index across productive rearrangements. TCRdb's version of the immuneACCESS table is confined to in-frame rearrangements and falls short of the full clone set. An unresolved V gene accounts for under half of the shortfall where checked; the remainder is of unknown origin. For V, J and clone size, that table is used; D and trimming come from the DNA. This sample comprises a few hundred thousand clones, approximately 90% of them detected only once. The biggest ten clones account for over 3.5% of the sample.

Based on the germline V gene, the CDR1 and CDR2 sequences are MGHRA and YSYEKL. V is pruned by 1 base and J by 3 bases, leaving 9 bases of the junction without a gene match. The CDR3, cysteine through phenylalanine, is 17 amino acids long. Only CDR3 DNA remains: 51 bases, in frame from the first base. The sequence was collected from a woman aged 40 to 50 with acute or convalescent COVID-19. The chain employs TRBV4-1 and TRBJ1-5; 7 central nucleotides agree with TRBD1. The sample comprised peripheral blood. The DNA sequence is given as TGCGCCAGCAGCCAAGTCGACATGGGACAGATCAATCAGCCCCAGCATTTT. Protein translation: CASSQVDMGQINQPQHF.